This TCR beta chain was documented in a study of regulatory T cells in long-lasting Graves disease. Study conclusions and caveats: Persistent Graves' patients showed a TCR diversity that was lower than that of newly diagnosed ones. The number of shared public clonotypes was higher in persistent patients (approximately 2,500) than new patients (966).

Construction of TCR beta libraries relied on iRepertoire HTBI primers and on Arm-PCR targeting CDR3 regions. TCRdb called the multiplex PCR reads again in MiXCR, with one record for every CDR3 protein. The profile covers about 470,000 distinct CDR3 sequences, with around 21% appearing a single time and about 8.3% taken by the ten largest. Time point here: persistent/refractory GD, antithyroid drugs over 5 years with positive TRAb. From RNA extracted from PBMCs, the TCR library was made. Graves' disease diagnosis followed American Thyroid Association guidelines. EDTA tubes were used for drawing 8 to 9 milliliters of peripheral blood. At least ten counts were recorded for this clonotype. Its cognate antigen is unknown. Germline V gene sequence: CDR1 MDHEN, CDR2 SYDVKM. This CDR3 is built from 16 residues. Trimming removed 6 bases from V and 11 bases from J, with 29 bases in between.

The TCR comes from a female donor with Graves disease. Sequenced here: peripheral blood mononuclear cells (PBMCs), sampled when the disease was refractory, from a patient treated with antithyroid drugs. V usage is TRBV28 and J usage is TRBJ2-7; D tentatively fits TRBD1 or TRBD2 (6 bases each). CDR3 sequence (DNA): TGTGCCAGCAGCCAGTCGGGGGCTACAGGGTTGGGTCTGGAGTACTTC. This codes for CASSQSGATGLGLEYF.